The T cell receptor (beta chain) under discussion was sequenced for a study of cytomegalovirus exposure and HLA in healthy donors. Study as a whole: Earlier, almost 120 million unique TCR beta sequences were recovered from roughly 200 million T cells by an analysis.

PCR employed 60 Vbeta and 13 Jbeta primers. Using immunoSEQ multiplex PCR, the repertoire was profiled, and TCRdb retains in-frame clones only, with some absent. The sample has 120,000 to 150,000 clones, about four fifths seen once. Nominal health characterized the donors when sampled, though unrecorded immune exposures were likely. Per germline, CDR1 LGHNA and CDR2 YSLEER. The V gene lost 4 bases and the J gene lost 13 bases, with 13 bases spanning the gap. CDR3 length equals 11 residues. The sequence came from a man aged 40-55 years in good health and CMV-seropositive. The chain employs TRBV4-3 and TRBJ1-1, with D uncertain. What was sequenced was PBMCs. CDR3 sequence reads: CASSRSRSVFF. Written as DNA, the CDR3 is TGCGCCAGCAGCCGATCAAGATCGGTTTTCTTT.